This TCR beta chain was sequenced during a study of read filtering for tumor transcriptome and immune sequencing. Many counts were recorded for this clonotype. Per germline, CDR1 ENHRY and CDR2 SYGVKD. CDR3 size: 14 residues. Germline trimming cut 5 bases from V and 2 bases from J; bases unmatched to any gene: 3. Bone marrow was sampled from every patient at the time of active disease. Molecular barcoded adaptors covering alpha/delta and beta/gamma chains were used on roughly 370 ng RNA. Via MiXCR, TCRdb re-called the reads, giving one row per CDR3 protein. The table includes approximately 150,000 distinct CDR3 sequences, around 14% detected once.

The sequenced sample was a population of CD138-negative cells sorted from bone marrow. The gene calls are TRBV10-3 and TRBJ1-2; TRBD1 matches 9 bases. The TCR originated in a donor at least 40 years old with multiple myeloma. CDR3 sequence: CAISPQGANYGYTF. DNA for the CDR3: TGTGCCATCAGTCCACAGGGGGCGAACTATGGCTACACCTTC.